The rows below give T cell receptor beta chains drawn from one sample of a study of shared clonotypes between healthy human individuals. The data were produced by immunoSEQ multiplex PCR, yet TCRdb's version contains in-frame clones alone and is incomplete. The top ten clones hold more than 0.5% of a sample with about 1 million clones, 75% to 85% of them seen once. Input material: memory CD4+ T cells from PBMCs. These receptors all come from a man aged 18 to 29 in good health. Some clones in this sample may be carry-over from other donors' samples. Each CDR3 is given with its conserved first and last residue. A D gene is named only where the DNA matches it firmly. Only part of the rows carry a size: once, few, many, or a class if the clone is expanded.

11,TRBV6-1,-,-,TRBJ2-7,TGTGCCAGCAGAGACGGACGCGAGCAGTACTTC,CASRDGREQYF
15,TRBV9,-,-,TRBJ1-4,TGTGCCAGCAGCGGCCTCGGAGGGGCGAATGAAAAACTGTTTTTT,CASSGLGGANEKLFF
14,TRBV5-4,-,-,TRBJ1-2,TGTGCCAGCAGCCCTTGGACAGAGAACTATGGCTACACCTTC,CASSPWTENYGYTF
13,TRBV5-8,-,-,TRBJ1-1,TGTGCCAGCAGCAAAATGTGGGGGAATGAAGCTTTCTTT,CASSKMWGNEAFF
14,TRBV28,-,-,TRBJ1-2,TGTGCCAGCAGCTGGGGAGTGGACAACTATGGCTACACCTTC,CASSWGVDNYGYTF
16,TRBV11-3,-,-,TRBJ2-3,TGTGCCAGCAGCTTAGGCATAGCCCCCAGCACAGATACGCAGTATTTT,CASSLGIAPSTDTQYF
13,TRBV30,few,-,TRBJ1-5,TGTGCCTGGGAGTCCAGCGGGAATCAGCCCCAGCATTTT,CAWESSGNQPQHF
16,TRBV5-1,-,-,TRBJ2-2,TGCGCCAGCAGCTCCCGAGGCCTGACGGCCACCGGGGAGCTGTTTTTT,CASSSRGLTATGELFF
13,TRBV30,-,-,TRBJ1-1,TGTGCCTGGCATCCGGGGGCTGGAACTGAAGCTTTCTTT,CAWHPGAGTEAFF
15,TRBV18,-,-,TRBJ2-3,TGTGCCAGCTCCCAGGTTAGCAGCTTCGCAGATACGCAGTATTTT,CASSQVSSFADTQYF
15,TRBV2,few,TRBD1,TRBJ1-5,TGTGCCAGCAGTCGACAGGGAGGGGGCAATCAGCCCCAGCATTTT,CASSRQGGGNQPQHF
13,TRBV5-1,-,-,TRBJ2-7,TGCGCCAGCAGCTTGTTGGACCAGGGAGTGAGGTACTTC,CASSLLDQGVRYF
12,TRBV19,many,-,TRBJ1-1,TGTGCCACCCTAGGGGCGGGGATTGAAGCTTTCTTT,CATLGAGIEAFF
17,TRBV5-1,-,TRBD2,TRBJ2-1,TGCGCCAGCAGCCCCAAGACTAGCGTCCTCTCCTACAATGAGCAGTTCTTC,CASSPKTSVLSYNEQFF
13,TRBV2,-,-,TRBJ2-1,TGTGCCAGCAGTGACGACAGCGTCAATGAGCAGTTCTTC,CASSDDSVNEQFF
15,TRBV6-1,many,TRBD2,TRBJ2-5,TGTGCCAGCAGTGATCCCGGACGGGGGGTGGAGACCCAGTACTTC,CASSDPGRGVETQYF
13,TRBV4-1,-,-,TRBJ2-1,TGCGCCAGCAGCCAATTACGGTACAATGAGCAGTTCTTC,CASSQLRYNEQFF
15,TRBV7-6,-,-,TRBJ1-3,TGTGCCAGCAGCCCCAGTGTGGGGCCGGAAAACACCATATATTTT,CASSPSVGPENTIYF
12,TRBV28,-,-,TRBJ2-2,TGTGCCAGCAGCCTCATCACCGGGGAGCTGTTTTTT,CASSLITGELFF
17,TRBV27,-,TRBD1,TRBJ2-7,TGTGCCAGCAGTTTAAGGTCAGCGACAGGGTTTTCCTACGAGCAGTACTTC,CASSLRSATGFSYEQYF
15,TRBV18,-,TRBD1,TRBJ2-2,TGTGCCAGCTCACTGTGGGACAGGGACACCGGGGAGCTGTTTTTT,CASSLWDRDTGELFF
13,TRBV2,-,-,TRBJ1-5,TGTGCCGGCGGGAGGGGGGAACGGCAGCCCCAGCATTTT,CAGGRGERQPQHF
11,TRBV6-5,-,-,TRBJ2-7,TGTGCCAGCACGGGGGTTGGCGAGCAGTACTTC,CASTGVGEQYF
18,TRBV28,-,-,TRBJ1-3,TGTGCCAGCAGTTTACCCGGGGCGGGTCTGCTATCTGGAAACACCATATATTTT,CASSLPGAGLLSGNTIYF
16,TRBV28,-,-,TRBJ2-1,TGTGCCAGCAGTTTATCCGGGGGCAGGGGAGGTAATGAGCAGTTCTTC,CASSLSGGRGGNEQFF
16,TRBV5-1,-,-,TRBJ2-7,TGCGCCAGCAGCCCGGACTGGGACACCCGCTCCTACGAGCAGTACTTC,CASSPDWDTRSYEQYF
14,TRBV15,few,-,TRBJ2-2,TGTGCCACCAGCAGAGATCGCACAGCCGGGGAGCTGTTTTTT,CATSRDRTAGELFF
11,TRBV19,many,-,TRBJ1-4,TGTGCCAGTAGTAATGATGAAAAACTGTTTTTT,CASSNDEKLFF
16,TRBV5-1,-,TRBD2,TRBJ2-5,TGCGCCAGCAGCTTGGGACTAGCGGGAAAACAAGAGACCCAGTACTTC,CASSLGLAGKQETQYF
14,TRBV5-4,-,TRBD1,TRBJ2-5,TGTGCCAGCAGCCCTCCTGGGACAGAAGAGACCCAGTACTTC,CASSPPGTEETQYF
15,TRBV14,-,-,TRBJ1-1,TGTGCCAGCAGCCAAGAAAGGACACCACGCACTGAAGCTTTCTTT,CASSQERTPRTEAFF
13,TRBV29-1,-,-,TRBJ2-5,TGCAGCGTTGAAGGGGGCTTGGGAGAGACCCAGTACTTC,CSVEGGLGETQYF
14,TRBV9,-,TRBD1,TRBJ2-1,TGTGCCAGCAGCGCCCCAACGCAGGGGGCTCAGCAGTTCTTC,CASSAPTQGAQQFF
14,TRBV5-4,-,-,TRBJ2-3,TGTGCCAGCAGCTTAGTTATATCAACAGATACGCAGTATTTT,CASSLVISTDTQYF
19,TRBV10-3,-,TRBD2,TRBJ2-5,TGTGCCATCAGTGAGTCGATCGGGAGGGCCGGCGGATCGATGGAGACCCAGTACTTC,CAISESIGRAGGSMETQYF
18,TRBV9,-,-,TRBJ2-5,TGTGCCAGCAGCGTAGGTTGGGGGGACACCTATGGACAAGAGACCCAGTACTTC,CASSVGWGDTYGQETQYF
15,TRBV5-1,-,-,TRBJ2-7,TGCGCCAGCGGAGGCGGGCCTTACCCGGCCTACGAGCAGTACTTC,CASGGGPYPAYEQYF
13,TRBV2,-,-,TRBJ2-5,TGTGCCAGCAGTGGGGGGCTCTCAGAGACCCAGTACTTC,CASSGGLSETQYF
13,TRBV7-3,-,-,TRBJ2-7,TGTGCCAGCAGCTTAACGGGGCGGACGGAGCAGTACTTC,CASSLTGRTEQYF
14,TRBV4-3,-,TRBD2,TRBJ2-3,TGCGCCAGCAGCCAAGGGGGAGGGACAGATACGCAGTATTTT,CASSQGGGTDTQYF
13,TRBV28,-,-,TRBJ1-1,TGTGCCAGCAGTTTAATTCAAGTGGCTGAAGCTTTCTTT,CASSLIQVAEAFF